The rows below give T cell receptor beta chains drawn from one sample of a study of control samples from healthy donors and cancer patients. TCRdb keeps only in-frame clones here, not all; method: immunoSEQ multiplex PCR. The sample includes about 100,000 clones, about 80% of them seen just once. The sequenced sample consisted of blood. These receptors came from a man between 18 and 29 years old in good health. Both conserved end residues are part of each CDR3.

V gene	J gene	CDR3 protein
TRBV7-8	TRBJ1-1	CASSPKRRNTEAFF
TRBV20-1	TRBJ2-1	CSASLKPHEQFF
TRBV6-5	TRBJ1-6	CASSQGDRNNSPLHF
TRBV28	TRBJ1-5	CASSLIRANQPQHF
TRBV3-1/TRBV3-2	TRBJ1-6	CASSQVGLINSPLHF
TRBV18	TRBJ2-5	CASSPGQKETQYF
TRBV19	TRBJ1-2	CASMWGQGGYGYTF
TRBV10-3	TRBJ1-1	CAISESKGARGVEAFF
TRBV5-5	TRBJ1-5	CASSLEGHGNQPQHF
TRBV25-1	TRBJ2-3	CASSKSRPDRVTTDTQYF
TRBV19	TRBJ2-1	CASGDYPSTYNEQFF